Listed here are 25 T cell receptor beta chains from one sample, sequenced in a study of prognosis after radiotherapy for stage I lung cancer. CDR3 of TCR beta was amplified from genomic DNA via a two-round multiplex PCR. The first PCR round targeted every TRBV and TRBJ gene with specific primers. TCRdb re-derived calls from the multiplex PCR reads in MiXCR, one entry per CDR3 protein. This sample has roughly 25,000 distinct CDR3 sequences, with around 30% found just once. This specimen consisted of PBMCs, obtained before or after stereotactic body radiation therapy (not recorded which). The receptors shown here come from a donor aged 50 or older with non-small cell lung cancer.

This clonotype was counted at least ten times. The chain employs TRBV7-3 and TRBJ1-3; D gene uncertain. CDR3 length equals 16 residues. The germline CDR1 and CDR2 sequences are SGHTA and FQGTGA. The V end was cut by 5 bases, the J end by 0 bases, with 14 bases between. The CDR3 loop reads CASSPRSNSSGNTIYF. The DNA of the CDR3 is TGTGCCAGCAGCCCCCGCTCAAATTCCTCTGGAAACACCATATATTTT.

The chain uses TRBV6-1 and TRBJ1-6; the D gene is possibly TRBD1 (5 bases). Between the trimmed V and J ends, which lost 6 bases and 7 bases, there was a span of 19 bases. This CDR3 has 16 amino acids. CDR1 and CDR2 from the germline V gene are MNHNS and SASEGT. CDR3 residues: CASRSGGLLVNSPLHF. The CDR3 DNA follows: TGTGCCAGCAGGAGCGGGGGTTTATTAGTGAATTCACCCCTCCACTTT.

At least ten counts were recorded for this clonotype. V gene TRBV5-1 combines with J gene TRBJ1-2; D is possibly TRBD1 (6 bases). This CDR3 has 12 residues. Trimming removed 4 bases from V and 6 bases from J, with 10 bases in between. In germline, CDR1 is SGHRS, CDR2 YFSETQ. The CDR3: CASSPQGNGYTF. The DNA for the CDR3 is TGCGCCAGCAGCCCTCAGGGGAATGGCTACACCTTC.

The rearrangement links TRBV7-2 to TRBJ2-2, with 9 bases aligning to TRBD1. The germline CDR1 and CDR2 sequences are SGHTA and FQGNSA. The CDR3 extends over 17 amino acids. Trimming cost V 0 bases and J 4 bases; bases outside gene matches: 6. CDR3 sequence reads: CASSLAADRGFTGELFF. CDR3 nucleotides: TGTGCCAGCAGCTTAGCTGCGGACAGGGGTTTCACCGGGGAGCTGTTTTTT. Complete variable domain (other parts from reference TRBV7-2 and TRBJ2-2): GAGVSQSPSNKVTEKGKDVELRCDPISGHTALYWYRQSLGQGLEFLIYFQGNSAPDKSGLPSDRFSAERTGGSVSTLTIQRTQQEDSAVYLCASSLAADRGFTGELFFGEGSRLTVL.

This clonotype has ten or more counts. V usage is TRBV5-5 and J usage is TRBJ1-2; tentatively, D is TRBD1 (6 bases). The CDR3 has 14 residues. The V gene lost 2 bases and the J gene lost 2 bases, with 10 bases spanning the gap. Germline loops: CDR1 SGHKS, CDR2 YYEKEE (reference sequence). The CDR3 DNA sequence: TGTGCCAGCAGCTTCCCCGGGACAAACTATGGCTACACCTTC. Translated: CASSFPGTNYGYTF.

This clonotype was observed once. The rearrangement links TRBV7-9 to TRBJ1-2; a possible D gene is TRBD1 (6 bases). V was cut by 1 base and J by 8 bases, with 8 bases left in between. The germline CDR1 and CDR2 sequences are SEHNR and FQNEAQ (reference sequence). This CDR3 is built from 12 residues. In DNA, the CDR3 is TGTGCCAGCAGCTTAGACAGGGACGGCTACACCTTC. It translates to CASSLDRDGYTF.

CDR3 bases: TGTGCCAGCGGACGGGACACGAACACTGAAGCTTTCTTT. Translated, it gives CASGRDTNTEAFF. The genes are TRBV2 and TRBJ1-1; D is possibly TRBD1 (6 bases). Trimming took off 8 bases at V and 1 base at J, with 11 bases between the two ends. The CDR3 has 13 amino acids. Germline V gene data show CDR1 as SNHLY and CDR2 as FYNNEI.

A word on this clonotype: It differs at one base from a far larger clone, so likely a read error. This sequence joins TRBV6-4 and TRBJ2-7, with 7 bases fitting TRBD1. Germline V gene sequence: CDR1 MRHNA, CDR2 SNTAGT. This CDR3 spans 17 amino acids. Trimming cost V 5 bases and J 2 bases; bases outside gene matches: 15. The CDR3 spells CASSRSARGGSTYEQYF. CDR3 sequence (DNA): TGTGCCAGCAGTCGGTCGGCTAGAGGGGGCTCGACCTACGAGCAGTACTTC.

This clonotype was counted ten times or more. J is TRBJ2-1 and V is TRBV19; 12 bases fit TRBD2. The trim removed 6 bases at V and 0 bases at J, leaving 3 bases unmatched. CDR1 and CDR2 from the germline V gene are LNHDA and SQIVND (reference sequence). The CDR3 runs to 16 residues. CDR3 bases: TGTGCCAGTAGCGGACTAGCGGGGAGCTCCTACAATGAGCAGTTCTTC. Its protein product is CASSGLAGSSYNEQFF.

This clonotype came up many times. J is TRBJ1-6 and V is TRBV18; 7 positions agree with TRBD1. The germline V gene has CDR1 KGHSH and CDR2 LQKENI. The CDR3 is 14 amino acids. V shed 2 bases, J shed 10 bases, and the junction held 5 bases outside the gene matches. CDR3 sequence reads: CASSPKGGDSPLHF. The CDR3 DNA is TGTGCCAGCTCACCAAAAGGGGGCGACTCACCCCTCCACTTT.

This clonotype was seen ten or more times. The J gene is TRBJ1-6, the V gene TRBV3-1; no clear D. The V end was cut by 6 bases, the J end by 0 bases, with 9 bases between. Germline CDR1 reads LGHDT; CDR2 reads YNNKEL (reference sequence). This CDR3 region has 15 residues. The CDR3: CASREVSSYNSPLHF. As DNA, the CDR3 is TGTGCCAGCAGAGAGGTTAGCTCCTATAATTCACCCCTCCACTTT.

CDR3 sequence reads: CASSSSNYEQYF. As DNA, the CDR3 is TGTGCCAGCAGCTCCTCGAACTACGAGCAGTACTTC. The chain couples TRBV7-6 to TRBJ2-7; no clear D. CDR3 length: 12 residues. The germline gives CDR1 SGHVS, CDR2 FNYEAQ. Trimming cost V 4 bases and J 3 bases, with 7 bases left between them. Based on the CDR3 plus reference TRBV7-6 and TRBJ2-7, the full variable domain is GAGVSQSPRYKVTKRGQDVALRCDPISGHVSLYWYRQALGQGPEFLTYFNYEAQQDKSGLPNDRFSAERPEGSISTLTIQRTEQRDSAMYRCASSSSNYEQYFGPGTRLTVT.

This clonotype was counted many times. The CDR3 region is CASTPGQGLRQPQHF. The CDR3 bases are TGTGCCAGCACCCCGGGACAGGGGCTACGTCAGCCCCAGCATTTT. V usage is TRBV6-1 and J usage is TRBJ1-5, with 10 nucleotides matching TRBD1. The CDR3 covers 15 residues. CDR1 is MNHNS and CDR2 is SASEGT in the germline V gene. Trimming removed 7 bases from V and 6 bases from J; junction bases left unmatched: 9.

In regard to this clonotype: With a much larger clone just one base away, this may be a read error. The genes are TRBV6-1 and TRBJ1-1; the D is unclear. The CDR3 is made up of 14 amino acids. Germline V lookup: CDR1 MNHNS, CDR2 SASEGT. V was trimmed by 6 bases and J by 1 base, leaving 12 bases between them. The CDR3 region has the DNA TGTGCCAGCAGGACAAATAAACCGAACACTGAAGCTTTCTTT. The encoded protein is CASRTNKPNTEAFF.

The table lists this clonotype with many counts. The chain links TRBV7-9 to TRBJ2-7; D unresolved. Trimming pared 4 bases from V and 1 base from J, leaving 8 bases between. The germline V gene has CDR1 SEHNR and CDR2 FQNEAQ (reference sequence). CDR3 length: 13 amino acids. CDR3 in amino acids: CASSSVSSYEQYF. CDR3 nucleotide sequence: TGTGCCAGCAGCTCTGTCAGTTCCTACGAGCAGTACTTC.

In the case of this clonotype: No conserved phenylalanine or tryptophan is present at the end of the CDR3, so a read error is the likely explanation. This chain links TRBV30 with TRBJ1-1; D is ambiguous. V was trimmed by 3 bases and J by 1 base, leaving 9 bases between them. Looked up from germline, CDR1 is GTSNPN and CDR2 is SVGIG (reference sequence). The CDR3 is 13 residues long. For the CDR3, the DNA is TGTGCCTGGAGATTGGGTTGGAACACTGAAGCTTTCCTT. Translated, it gives CAWRLGWNTEAFL.

The rearrangement joins TRBV20-1 to TRBJ2-1; the match to TRBD2 covers 7 bases. Germline CDR1 reads DFQATT; CDR2 reads SNEGSKA (reference sequence). V lost 1 base to trimming and J lost 0 bases; unmatched junction nucleotides: 3. The CDR3 contains 15 residues. Here the CDR3 DNA reads TGCAGTGCTAGAGCAGCGGGAAACTCCTACAATGAGCAGTTCTTC. It is translated as CSARAAGNSYNEQFF.

Points on this clonotype: With a far larger clone one base away, a read error is the likely cause. V is TRBV6-2 or TRBV6-3 and J is TRBJ2-1; D uncertain. This CDR3 is built from 11 residues. V was shortened by 9 bases and J by 8 bases, with 11 bases between the two germline ends. Germline CDR1 and CDR2: MNHEY and SVGEGT. The CDR3 region has the DNA TGTGCCAGTCTATACCTCCATGAGCAGTTCTTC. It translates to CASLYLHEQFF.

This clonotype was seen at least ten times. The J gene is TRBJ2-3, the V gene TRBV5-1, with D unclear. This CDR3 comprises 17 residues. V lost 0 bases to trimming and J lost 0 bases, with 14 bases between them. Germline lookup yields CDR1 SGHRS and CDR2 YFSETQ. In DNA, the CDR3 is TGCGCCAGCAGCTTGGCTAGGCAGGCGATTAGCACAGATACGCAGTATTTT. Translating it yields CASSLARQAISTDTQYF.

V and J are TRBV30 and TRBJ1-1; D is unclear. CDR3 length equals 11 residues. Germline CDR1 is GTSNPN and CDR2 is SVGIG (reference sequence). With 4 bases removed from V and 0 bases from J, the gap between germline ends came to 3 bases. CDR3 nucleotides: TGTGCCTGGACGGTGAACACTGAAGCTTTCTTT. Translating gives CAWTVNTEAFF.

The V and J genes are TRBV28 and TRBJ2-7, with 10 bases fitting TRBD1. V was pared by 7 bases and J by 7 bases, with 10 bases of the junction left unmatched. There are 14 residues in the CDR3. Germline V gene data show CDR1 as MDHEN and CDR2 as SYDVKM. The CDR3 DNA reads TGTGCCAGCATTCCCCGACAGGGGGCTTATGAGCAGTACTTC. It is translated as CASIPRQGAYEQYF.

This clonotype was observed at least ten times. V is TRBV2 and J is TRBJ2-2; 8 bases match TRBD1. In germline, CDR1 is SNHLY, CDR2 FYNNEI. The CDR3 extends over 14 amino acids. V lost 7 bases to trimming and J lost 6 bases; unmatched junction nucleotides: 7. In nucleotides, the CDR3 is TGTGCCAGCAAACCACAGGGGGTCGCCGGGGAGCTGTTTTTT. Its protein product is CASKPQGVAGELFF.

V and J are TRBV19 and TRBJ1-2; the D is unclear. Trimming left V 3 bases short and J 2 bases short, with 4 bases between. Germline V gene lookup returns CDR1 LNHDA and CDR2 SQIVND (reference sequence). The CDR3 has 12 residues. CDR3 coding DNA: TGTGCCAGTAGTATGTTCAACTATGGCTACACCTTC. Its protein is CASSMFNYGYTF.

The chain is built from TRBV28 and TRBJ2-7; D gene unclear. Trimming removed 10 bases from V and 0 bases from J, with 16 bases in between. The CDR3 length is 14 residues. Germline V gene lookup returns CDR1 MDHEN and CDR2 SYDVKM. The DNA for the CDR3 is TGTGCCATCAGCCTCCATGGACCCTCCTACGAGCAGTACTTC. Its protein product is CAISLHGPSYEQYF.

The V call is TRBV9, the J call TRBJ2-2, with TRBD1 as a possible D gene (6 bases). V was shortened by 0 bases and J by 4 bases, with 10 bases between the two germline ends. The germline CDR1 and CDR2 sequences are SGDLS and YYNGEE. This CDR3 has 15 residues. CDR3 sequence (DNA): TGTGCCAGCAGCGTAGGGGCAGGGGTCACCGGGGAGCTGTTTTTT. This translates into CASSVGAGVTGELFF.